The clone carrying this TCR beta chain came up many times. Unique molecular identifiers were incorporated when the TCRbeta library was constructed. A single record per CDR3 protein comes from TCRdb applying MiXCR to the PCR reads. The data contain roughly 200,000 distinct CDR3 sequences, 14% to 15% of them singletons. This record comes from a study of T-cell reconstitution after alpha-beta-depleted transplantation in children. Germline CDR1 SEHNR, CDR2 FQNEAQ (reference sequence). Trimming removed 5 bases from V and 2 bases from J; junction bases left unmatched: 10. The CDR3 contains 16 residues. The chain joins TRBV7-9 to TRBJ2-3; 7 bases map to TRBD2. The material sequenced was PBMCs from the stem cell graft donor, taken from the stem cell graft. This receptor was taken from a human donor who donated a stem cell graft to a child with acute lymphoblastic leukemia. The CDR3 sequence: CASSPGGAGLTDTQYF. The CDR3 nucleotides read TGTGCCAGCAGCCCAGGTGGAGCGGGACTCACAGATACGCAGTATTTT.